The 12 T cell receptor beta chains presented below share a single source sample, sequenced in a study of T cells in Graves' hyperthyroidism and ophthalmopathy. It was RNA transcripts that yielded the amplified TCR beta CDR3 regions. A first-round RT-PCR of the TCR CDR3 used the HTBI primer set. TCRdb reprocessed the multiplex PCR reads with MiXCR, giving one entry per CDR3 protein. The sample contains 600,000 to 900,000 distinct CDR3 sequences, around 15% of which appear only once. The specimen was blood. Receptors were obtained from a man younger than 30 with Graves' hyperthyroidism.

This clonotype was found a few times. V is TRBV18 and J is TRBJ1-1; D is unclear. The CDR3 is 15 amino acids. CDR1 is KGHSH, CDR2 LQKENI, per germline. V was shortened by 2 bases and J by 6 bases, with 16 bases between the two germline ends. The CDR3 loop reads CASSPSSGMYAEAFF. CDR3 nucleotides: TGTGCCAGCTCACCAAGTTCGGGGATGTACGCTGAAGCTTTCTTT.

This clonotype showed up just a few times. The rearrangement joins TRBV5-5 to TRBJ2-1; 12 bases match TRBD2. Germline V gene sequence: CDR1 SGHKS, CDR2 YYEKEE (reference sequence). The CDR3 extends over 17 amino acids. V dropped 0 bases and J dropped 4; count of bases not matched to a gene: 5. The CDR3 loop reads CASSLASGRAPYNEQFF. DNA of the CDR3: TGTGCCAGCAGCTTGGCTAGCGGGAGGGCTCCTTACAATGAGCAGTTCTTC.

V gene TRBV7-2 combines with J gene TRBJ1-3; no firm D call. The germline gives CDR1 SGHTA, CDR2 FQGNSA. This CDR3 contains 12 residues. Trimming removed 5 bases at V and 2 bases at J, with 4 bases between. The CDR3 here is CASSEPGNTIYF. The DNA for the CDR3 is TGTGCCAGCAGCGAACCTGGAAACACCATATATTTT.

This clonotype was found many times. The V and J genes are TRBV28 and TRBJ1-5; tentative D call: TRBD1 (5 bases). From germline, CDR1 is MDHEN and CDR2 SYDVKM. V was clipped by 3 bases and J by 0 bases, with 12 bases between them. This CDR3 has 16 residues. In DNA form, the CDR3 reads TGTGCCAGCAGTTTTGGAACAGGCTATAGCAATCAGCCCCAGCATTTT. Its protein product is CASSFGTGYSNQPQHF.

This clonotype was seen a handful of times. The gene calls are TRBV12-3 or TRBV12-4 and TRBJ1-3; no clear D gene. The CDR3 extends over 14 amino acids. With 7 bases removed from V and 0 bases from J, the gap between germline ends came to 10 bases. The CDR3 sequence: CASNGRNSGNTIYF. The CDR3 DNA reads as TGTGCCAGCAATGGACGGAACTCTGGAAACACCATATATTTT.

The V gene is TRBV7-9, the J gene TRBJ2-7; D perhaps matches TRBD2 (6 bases). This CDR3 has 16 amino acids. V dropped 1 base and J dropped 5 bases, with 18 bases sitting between them. Per the germline V gene, CDR1 is SEHNR and CDR2 is FQNEAQ (reference sequence). This CDR3 reads CASSLVVSGKYNEQYF. As DNA, the CDR3 is TGTGCCAGCAGCTTAGTAGTTAGCGGAAAATACAACGAGCAGTACTTC. The entire variable domain, with the rest obtained from reference TRBV7-9 and TRBJ2-7, is as follows: DTGVSQNPRHKITKRGQNVTFRCDPISEHNRLYWYRQTLGQGPEFLTYFQNEAQLEKSRLLSDRFSAERPKGSFSTLEIQRTEQGDSAMYLCASSLVVSGKYNEQYFGPGTRLTVT.

The sample holds a few counts of this clonotype. V usage is TRBV30 and J usage is TRBJ2-3; D not certain. CDR1 GTSNPN and CDR2 SVGIG come from the germline V gene (reference sequence). The V and J ends lost 1 base and 6 bases respectively, with 14 bases between them. The CDR3 runs to 14 residues. Here the CDR3 DNA reads TGTGCCTGGAGTGCAACTCCCGCCGCGGATACGCAGTATTTT. Translation gives CAWSATPAADTQYF.

In this sample, this clonotype turned up many times. The chain combines TRBV6-1 with TRBJ2-5, with 12 nucleotides matching TRBD2. There are 15 residues in the CDR3. Germline trimming cut 6 bases from V and 2 bases from J; bases unmatched to any gene: 4. Looked up from germline, CDR1 is MNHNS and CDR2 is SASEGT. CDR3 loop: CASSSLAGGQETQYF. Written as DNA, the CDR3 is TGTGCCAGCAGCTCCCTAGCGGGAGGGCAAGAGACCCAGTACTTC.

This clonotype showed up just a few times. The V gene is TRBV19, the J gene TRBJ2-7; tentatively, D is TRBD1 or TRBD2 (5 bases each). Trimming left V 3 bases short and J 7 bases short, with 22 bases between. This CDR3 has 16 residues. Looked up from germline, CDR1 is LNHDA and CDR2 is SQIVND (reference sequence). CDR3: CASSISWGPYPLEQYF. The CDR3 DNA follows: TGTGCCAGTAGTATCTCCTGGGGACCGTACCCTCTGGAGCAGTACTTC. Combining the CDR3 with reference TRBV19 and TRBJ2-7 gives the whole variable domain DGGITQSPKYLFRKEGQNVTLSCEQNLNHDAMYWYRQDPGQGLRLIYYSQIVNDFQKGDIAEGYSVSREKKESFPLTVTSAQKNPTAFYLCASSISWGPYPLEQYFGPGTRLTVT.

Worth noting for this clonotype: It may be a read error: a sequence one base away is much more abundant. The CDR3 here is CASSSDRLGPGNTIYF. CDR3 nucleotide sequence: TGTGCCAGCAGCAGCGACAGGCTTGGCCCTGGAAACACCATATATTTT. The J gene is TRBJ1-3, the V gene TRBV7-9; perhaps TRBD1 as D (6 bases). The CDR3 loop spans 16 amino acids. V lost 5 bases to trimming and J lost 2 bases, with 16 bases between them. Germline lookup yields CDR1 SEHNR and CDR2 FQNEAQ (reference sequence).

This clonotype was recorded a few times. J is TRBJ2-2 and V is TRBV6-4, with TRBD1 identical over 9 bases. After removal of 3 bases from V and 4 bases from J, the junction contained 3 bases not matched to a gene. CDR1 is MRHNA, CDR2 SNTAGT, per germline. CDR3 size: 15 residues. The CDR3 sequence: CASSETGGSTGELFF. Here the CDR3 DNA reads TGTGCCAGCAGTGAGACAGGGGGGAGCACCGGGGAGCTGTTTTTT.

This clonotype was observed a handful of times. This chain uses TRBV27 with TRBJ2-2; 12 bases map to TRBD2. V trimming: 3 bases; J trimming: 6 bases; junction bases outside the gene matches: 11. The CDR3 covers 18 residues. Germline values: CDR1 MNHEY, CDR2 SMNVEV (reference sequence). CDR3 DNA: TGTGCCAGCAGTTTTGTGGGCAGACTAGCGGGAGCGGCCGGGGAGCTGTTTTTT. Encoded protein: CASSFVGRLAGAAGELFF.